The T cell receptor beta chain described here comes from a study of T cell responses to AZD1222 COVID-19 vaccine. The CDR3 has 14 residues. Trimming took off 2 bases at V and 6 bases at J, with 13 bases between the two ends. Germline V gives CDR1 KGHSH, CDR2 LQKENI. This table comes from immunoSEQ multiplex PCR, and its TCRdb copy is limited to in-frame clones, with some not included. Of over 75,000 clones in the sample, around 91% were seen once. Points from the study as a whole: Only a handful of AZD1222 recipients were seropositive at baseline.

In regard to this clone: Its specificity is not known.

The source is an adult who received the AZD1222 COVID-19 vaccine. The source material was peripheral blood, sampled 28 days after the second AZD1222 dose. The genes are TRBV18 and TRBJ1-1, with TRBD1 as a possible D gene (6 bases). CDR3 in DNA: TGTGCCAGCTCACCAGAGGGGGACCGAGCTGAAGCTTTCTTT. It is translated as CASSPEGDRAEAFF.